This TCR beta chain was documented in a study of siplizumab effects on memory and regulatory T cells. The study's findings and limits: Siplizumab brought about a significant reduction in alloreactive sequences traceable to unstimulated CD4+ memory cells. Confirmation that proliferating Tregs from siplizumab cultures had suppressive function was not obtained. Naive T cells seemed more diverse than memory cells; they also seemed major alloresponse contributors.

Turning to this clone: What it binds is unknown.

Germline-derived CDR1 and CDR2 are LGHNT and FRNRAP. The CDR3 is made up of 14 amino acids. V was clipped by 3 bases and J by 3 bases; unmatched bases: 1. Assay used: immunoSEQ multiplex PCR; TCRdb lists only in-frame clones, some missing. The table has some 100,000 clones, about 95% seen once. The source material was non-Treg CD4+ T cells sorted from blood. The chain couples TRBV12-5 to TRBJ2-3, with TRBD1 matching 9 bases. This TCR derives from a human donor in good health. CDR3 DNA: TGTGCTAGTGGTTTACAGGGGGCGACAGATACGCAGTATTTT. It encodes CASGLQGATDTQYF.